The 10 T cell receptor beta chains reported below all come from one sample, sequenced in a study of T-cell reconstitution after alpha-beta-depleted transplantation in children. Unique molecular identifiers were incorporated into the prepared TCRbeta library. TCRdb fed the PCR reads into MiXCR, producing one record per CDR3 protein. The repertoire holds a few hundred thousand distinct CDR3 sequences, around 15% seen once, with around 30% in the top ten. This material consisted of PBMCs, mostly from graft donor cells, taken 360 days after TCRalphabeta/CD19-depleted stem cell transplant. The source is a boy in the first two years of life who had a stem cell transplant for Wiskott-Aldrich syndrome, so the T cells may come from the graft donor.

This clonotype was observed a handful of times. The chain has TRBV9 and TRBJ2-3, with TRBD2 matching over 8 bases. V gave up 4 bases and J gave up 4 bases; unmatched junction bases: 11. Germline CDR1 reads SGDLS; CDR2 reads YYNGEE. This CDR3 is built from 16 residues. This CDR3 is CASSPRGGRFADTQYF. In nucleotides, the CDR3 is TGTGCCAGCAGCCCCCGCGGGGGGAGGTTCGCAGATACGCAGTATTTT.

The chain is built from TRBV16 and TRBJ2-1; D is ambiguous. Trimming shortened V by 2 bases and J by 1 base, and 12 bases separated the two germline ends. CDR1 and CDR2 (germline): KGHSY, FQNENV. The length of the CDR3 is 16 residues. The CDR3 nucleotides are TGTGCCAGCAGCCAAGCTGAAGCAGGATCCTACAATGAGCAGTTCTTC. This gives the protein CASSQAEAGSYNEQFF.

This clonotype has at least ten counts. The chain recombines TRBV4-3 with TRBJ2-7, with D perhaps matching TRBD2 (6 bases). Trimming cost V 2 bases and J 7 bases, with 18 bases left between them. The CDR3 covers 15 residues. CDR1 and CDR2 (germline): LGHNA, YSLEER. The CDR3 DNA reads TGCGCCAGCAGCCAAACGACTAGGCTGGGCGGGGAGCAGTACTTC. It codes for CASSQTTRLGGEQYF.

The sample holds a few counts of this clonotype. For the CDR3, the DNA is TGTGCCAGCAGCCATCTTAGGGGGAGGAACAATGAGCAGTTCTTC. This sequence encodes CASSHLRGRNNEQFF. This rearrangement joins TRBV25-1 to TRBJ2-1; perhaps D is TRBD1 or TRBD2 (6 bases each). Germline CDR1 reads MGHDK; CDR2 reads SYGVNS. Trimming pared 6 bases from V and 5 bases from J, leaving 17 bases between. The CDR3 contains 15 residues.

This clonotype turned up a few times. The gene calls are TRBV20-1 and TRBJ2-7; D is possibly TRBD1 or TRBD2 (5 bases each). The V gene lost 3 bases and the J gene lost 4 bases, with 22 bases spanning the gap. The CDR3 is made up of 16 amino acids. CDR1 is DFQATT and CDR2 is SNEGSKA in the germline V gene (reference sequence). The CDR3: CSASLIDGTSRYEQYF. CDR3 coding DNA: TGCAGTGCTAGTCTAATAGACGGGACCTCCCGGTACGAGCAGTACTTC.

This clonotype has only a few counts. This chain links TRBV5-5 with TRBJ2-2; D gene uncertain. This CDR3 is built from 14 residues. V was clipped by 2 bases and J by 3 bases, with 8 bases between them. Germline values: CDR1 SGHKS, CDR2 YYEKEE (reference sequence). The CDR3 loop is CASSFRLDTGELFF. CDR3 sequence (DNA): TGTGCCAGCAGCTTCCGACTTGACACCGGGGAGCTGTTTTTT.

J is TRBJ2-3 and V is TRBV15; 7 nucleotides agree with TRBD1. Germline CDR1 is LNHNV and CDR2 is YYDKDF (reference sequence). There are 15 residues in the CDR3. V dropped 4 bases and J dropped 5; count of bases not matched to a gene: 9. CDR3 bases: TGTGCCACCAGCAACCCACGACAGGGAATAGATACGCAGTATTTT. This translates into CATSNPRQGIDTQYF. Based on the CDR3 plus reference TRBV15 and TRBJ2-3, the full variable domain is DAMVIQNPRYQVTQFGKPVTLSCSQTLNHNVMYWYQQKSSQAPKLLFHYYDKDFNNEADTPDNFQSRRPNTSFCFLDIRSPGLGDTAMYLCATSNPRQGIDTQYFGPGTRLTVL.

V and J are TRBV7-9 and TRBJ1-1, with D uncertain. CDR3 size: 15 residues. V lost 4 bases and J lost 0, with 12 bases in between. CDR1 is SEHNR, CDR2 FQNEAQ, per germline (reference sequence). The CDR3 loop is CASSSWMELNTEAFF. The CDR3 DNA sequence: TGTGCCAGCAGCTCGTGGATGGAATTGAACACTGAAGCTTTCTTT.

This clonotype was picked up a small number of times. The V and J genes are TRBV11-3 and TRBJ2-2; D is perhaps TRBD2 (5 bases). This CDR3 comprises 12 residues. The V and J ends lost 6 bases and 6 bases respectively, with 8 bases between them. Germline CDR1 SGHNT, CDR2 YENEEA. Here the CDR3 reads CASRFGAGELFF. CDR3 DNA sequence: TGTGCCAGCAGATTCGGGGCCGGGGAGCTGTTTTTT. The whole variable domain, remainder taken from reference TRBV11-3 and TRBJ2-2, is EAGVVQSPRYKIIEKKQPVAFWCNPISGHNTLYWYLQNLGQGPELLIRYENEEAVDDSQLPKDRFSAERLKGVDSTLKIQPAELGDSAVYLCASRFGAGELFFGEGSRLTVL.

This clonotype was observed at least ten times. The V call is TRBV11-2, the J call TRBJ2-6, with D hard to call. This CDR3 contains 18 residues. Trimming took off 2 bases at V and 0 bases at J, with 14 bases between the two ends. Germline CDR1 is SGHAT and CDR2 is FQNNGV. The CDR3 DNA reads as TGTGCCAGCAGCTTATTTGGCCGACGACACTCTGGGGCCAACGTCCTGACTTTC. Protein product: CASSLFGRRHSGANVLTF. Full variable domain (outside the CDR3, taken from reference TRBV11-2 and TRBJ2-6): EAGVAQSPRYKIIEKRQSVAFWCNPISGHATLYWYQQILGQGPKLLIQFQNNGVVDDSQLPKDRFSAERLKGVDSTLKIQPAKLEDSAVYLCASSLFGRRHSGANVLTFGAGSRLTVL.